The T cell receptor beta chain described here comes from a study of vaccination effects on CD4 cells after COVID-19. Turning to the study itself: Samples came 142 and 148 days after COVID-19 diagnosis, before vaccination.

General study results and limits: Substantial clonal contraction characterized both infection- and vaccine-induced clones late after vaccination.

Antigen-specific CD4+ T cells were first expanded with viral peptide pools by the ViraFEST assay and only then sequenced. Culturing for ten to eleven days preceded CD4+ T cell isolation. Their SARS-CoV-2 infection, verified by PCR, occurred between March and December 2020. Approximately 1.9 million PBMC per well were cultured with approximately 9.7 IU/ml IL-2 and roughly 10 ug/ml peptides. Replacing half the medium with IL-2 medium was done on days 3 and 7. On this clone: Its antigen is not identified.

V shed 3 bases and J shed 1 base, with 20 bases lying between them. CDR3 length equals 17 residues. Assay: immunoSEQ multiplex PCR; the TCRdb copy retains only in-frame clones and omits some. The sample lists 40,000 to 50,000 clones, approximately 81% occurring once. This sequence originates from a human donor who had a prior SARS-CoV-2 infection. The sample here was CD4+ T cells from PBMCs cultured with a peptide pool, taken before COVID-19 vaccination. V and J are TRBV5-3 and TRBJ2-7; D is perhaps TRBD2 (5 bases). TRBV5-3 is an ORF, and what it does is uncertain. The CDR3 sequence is CARSCPFLAERSYEQYF. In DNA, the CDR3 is TGTGCCAGAAGCTGCCCTTTCCTAGCAGAGAGGTCCTACGAGCAGTACTTC.